This T cell receptor beta chain was profiled in a study of post-analysis software for immune sequencing data. This clonotype was seen only a few times. Its antigen is as yet unknown. Germline V gives CDR1 SGHTA, CDR2 FQGTGA. V lost 3 bases, J lost 1 base, and 18 bases lay in between. This CDR3 has 17 residues. Study observations and caveats: The study found TRBV5-6, TRBV5-1 and TRBV20-1 among roughly 5 TRBV segments more frequent in patients than controls.

Unique molecular identifiers were present in the TCR beta cDNA libraries. T cells numbering 1 to 10 million yielded roughly 500,000 cDNA molecules. From the PCR reads, TCRdb called clonotypes with MiXCR, one entry per CDR3 protein. This sample carries 380,000 or so distinct CDR3 sequences, less than 40% of them seen once, and the ten largest clones take about an eighth. The sample was blood. The V and J genes are TRBV7-3 and TRBJ1-1; a possible D gene is TRBD1 (6 bases). The sequence was obtained from a girl under 18 with multiple sclerosis. CDR3 nucleotides: TGTGCCAGCAGCTTGACGGGGGGCGGAACAGGGAACACTGAAGCTTTCTTT. Translated, it gives CASSLTGGGTGNTEAFF.